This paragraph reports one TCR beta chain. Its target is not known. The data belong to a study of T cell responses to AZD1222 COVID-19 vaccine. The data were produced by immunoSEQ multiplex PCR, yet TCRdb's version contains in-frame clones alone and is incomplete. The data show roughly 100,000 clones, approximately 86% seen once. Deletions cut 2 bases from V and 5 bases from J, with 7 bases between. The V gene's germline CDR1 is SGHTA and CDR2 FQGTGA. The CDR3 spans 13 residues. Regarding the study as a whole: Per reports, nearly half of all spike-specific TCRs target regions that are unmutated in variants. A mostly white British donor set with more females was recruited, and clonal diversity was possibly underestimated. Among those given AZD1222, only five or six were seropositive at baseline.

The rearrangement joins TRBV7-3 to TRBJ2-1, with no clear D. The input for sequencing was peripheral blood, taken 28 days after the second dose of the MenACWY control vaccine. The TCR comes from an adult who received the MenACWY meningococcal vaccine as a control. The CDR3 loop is CASSLGQNNEQFF. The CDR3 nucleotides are TGTGCCAGCAGCTTAGGGCAGAACAATGAGCAGTTCTTC.